This T cell receptor (beta chain) originates from a study of cytomegalovirus exposure and HLA in healthy donors. To note about this clone: Its antigen is not known.

Germline V gives CDR1 SGHNT, CDR2 YYREEE (reference sequence). The CDR3 has 15 amino acids. Trimming took 4 bases from V and 5 from J; bases not matched to a gene: 3. Findings of the study overall: In a later analysis, first-cohort TCR clusters were found to tend to co-occur in the approximately 110 validation repertoires. There were a few CMV-associated chains whose specificity for CMV antigens was confirmed in vitro. Cytomegalovirus association was listed for roughly 160 TCR beta chains. Many donors carried some public TCRs, although rarity characterized most TCR sequences.

Clones were read by immunoSEQ multiplex PCR, and TCRdb kept only the in-frame ones, dropping some. The table includes about 63,000 clones, around 90% detected once. The sequencing input was PBMCs. This sequence was found in a woman younger than 35 in good health and CMV-seronegative. V gene TRBV5-4 combines with J gene TRBJ2-1; TRBD2 aligns across 13 bases. The CDR3 region is CASSPLAGGDNEQFF. DNA of the CDR3: TGTGCCAGCAGCCCACTAGCGGGAGGGGACAATGAGCAGTTCTTC.